The present entry profiles one T cell receptor beta chain with its context. What this receptor recognizes is not known. Qualities for individual bases were not recorded, and no much larger clone is one base off. This entry comes from a study of blood T cell repertoires in COVID-19 (dated by TCRdb to about 2020). Concerning the study at large: The collaborator samples originated in the United States, Italy and Spain and spanned the acute and convalescent phases of COVID-19. The prospective study material was composed of cDNA or gDNA derived from T cells, B-cell-depleted T cells, or PBMCs. Subjects who had been exposed to COVID-19, were actively infected with it, or had recovered from it provided the deeply sampled blood TCRbeta repertoires that made up the dataset. A freely available public database, intended as a resource for researchers studying the immune response to SARS-CoV-2, is where the repertoires were released. Samples were obtained from the ongoing ImmuneRACE study (first 160 participants) and from over a thousand subjects provided by 6 global collaborators. Sample metadata almost always included a de-identified subject ID, COVID-19 status, age in years and sex. Where HLA class I and class II types were available, the types were taken from metadata supplied by the sample provider, not from assay-based typing.

TCRbeta CDR3 regions were amplified from genomic DNA using the immunoSEQ Assay, a bias-controlled multiplex PCR. The study's processing was this. Within the assay, amplification of reference gene primers was used to estimate how many nucleated cells each sample contained. To quantify the absolute abundance of each unique TCRbeta CDR3 rearrangement, sequence reads were collapsed and filtered. Productive Simpson clonality was computed per sample as the square root of Simpson's diversity index over productive rearrangements. This is the immuneACCESS table as TCRdb keeps it, with only in-frame sequences that have V and J called. A part of the clones is gone; compared with another copy, unresolved V genes explain less than half, and the rest is unexplained. That table is the source of V, J and clone size, and D and trimming were worked out from the DNA. The sample has about 300,000 clones on record, 75% to 95% of them singletons. The ten largest clones add up to 1.1% of the sample.

Participants in the prospective study were enrolled through a virtual design, were aged about 18 to 90 years, and lived in 24 United States geographic areas. In the prospective study, participants were assigned to cohorts based on the clinical history participants reported in a screening survey and a study questionnaire. Recovered participants in ImmuneRACE Cohort 3 were defined as having two consecutive negative NP/OP PCR tests, clearance from a healthcare professional, or resolution of symptoms. In the prospective study, whole blood, serum and a nasopharyngeal or oropharyngeal swab were collected from each participant by mobile phlebotomists. Additional blood draws and questionnaires over an approximately 2-month period could optionally be provided by prospective study participants. Prospective study blood samples were shipped either frozen or at room temperature before DNA extraction. Findings and caveats that apply to the study as a whole: The quantity of clinical and demographic metadata differed by source and by participant and was supplied without curation.

V lost 4 bases and J lost 3 bases, and the count of bases not matched to a germline gene is 9. The CDR3 goes from the cysteine to the phenylalanine over 15 residues. Kept here is only the CDR3 DNA, which spans 45 bases and is read in frame from base 1. The germline V gene provides CDR1 SGHRS and CDR2 YFSETQ. Sequenced: PBMCs or T cells enriched from blood (not recorded which). Here the chain combines TRBV5-1 and TRBJ2-7, and 8 bases in between align with TRBD1. The TCR originated in a woman aged 25-40 years who had recovered from COVID-19. The sequenced DNA is TGCGCCAGCAGCACCTGGACAGGGCAGAACTACGAGCAGTACTTC. Translated, this is CASSTWTGQNYEQYF. Full variable domain (CDR3 extended with the reference TRBV5-1 and TRBJ2-7 proteins): KAGVTQTPRYLIKTRGQQVTLSCSPISGHRSVSWYQQTPGQGLQFLFEYFSETQRNKGNFPGRFSGRQFSNSRSEMNVSTLELGDSALYLCASSTWTGQNYEQYFGPGTRLTVT.